The 25 T cell receptor beta chains below come from one sample, sequenced in a study of OX40 agonist ivuxolimab in advanced cancers. The method was immunoSEQ multiplex PCR; TCRdb's version includes in-frame clones alone and lacks a portion of them. The repertoire consists of around 69,000 clones, with around 83% occurring once and the leading ten covering 0.7%. Sequencing was performed on CD4+ or CD8+ T cells sorted from blood, taken in a trial of the OX40 agonist ivuxolimab. These receptors were obtained from an adult with an advanced solid tumor such as melanoma, head and neck, liver or kidney cancer.

The chain joins TRBV5-1 to TRBJ2-1, with 7 bases that match TRBD2. V shed 0 bases, J shed 3 bases, and the junction held 6 bases outside the gene matches. The germline V gene has CDR1 SGHRS and CDR2 YFSETQ. CDR3 length: 16 amino acids. The DNA of the CDR3 is TGCGCCAGCAGCTTGGGGGGCGGGAGCTTCTACAATGAGCAGTTCTTC. Amino acids: CASSLGGGSFYNEQFF.

The chain is built from TRBV7-3 and TRBJ2-7, with TRBD1 matching 7 bases. Trimming took 3 bases from V and 4 from J; bases not matched to a gene: 6. Germline loops: CDR1 SGHTA, CDR2 FQGTGA. There are 14 residues in the CDR3. CDR3 coding DNA: TGTGCCAGCAGCTTGGCAGGGGGTATTTACGAGCAGTACTTC. Amino acid sequence: CASSLAGGIYEQYF.

This clone was seen a single time. The chain uses TRBV6-5 and TRBJ2-3, with 7 bases lining up with TRBD1. The ends lost 6 bases at V and 0 bases at J; junction bases unmatched: 3. The CDR3 is made up of 14 amino acids. Germline CDR1 and CDR2: MNHEY and SVGAGI. The CDR3 DNA reads as TGTGCCAGCAGGGGGACAGCTAGCACAGATACGCAGTATTTT. Translating it yields CASRGTASTDTQYF.

The chain has TRBV5-4 and TRBJ2-2, with D unresolved. Deletions cut 5 bases from V and 7 bases from J, with 15 bases between. Germline V CDR1 and CDR2: SGHNT, YYREEE (reference sequence). This CDR3 has 14 residues. DNA for the CDR3: TGTGCCAGCAGTAGTGGCGGTTCAAACGGGGAGCTGTTTTTT. It specifies CASSSGGSNGELFF. The complete variable domain, with remaining parts taken from reference TRBV5-4 and TRBJ2-2, reads ETGVTQSPTHLIKTRGQQVTLRCSSQSGHNTVSWYQQALGQGPQFIFQYYREEENGRGNFPPRFSGLQFPNYSSELNVNALELDDSALYLCASSSGGSNGELFFGEGSRLTVL.

The chain employs TRBV2 and TRBJ2-1; the D gene could be TRBD1 or TRBD2 (5 bases each). Trimming cost V 1 base and J 10 bases, with 14 bases left between them. Germline V gene data show CDR1 as SNHLY and CDR2 as FYNNEI. CDR3 length equals 14 residues. The CDR3 loop reads CASSEVRGQREQFF. CDR3 nucleotides: TGTGCCAGCAGTGAAGTACGGGGCCAGCGAGAGCAGTTCTTC.

The J gene is TRBJ1-2, the V gene TRBV27; maybe TRBD1 (6 bases). CDR1 and CDR2 (germline): MNHEY, SMNVEV (reference sequence). V lost 4 bases, J lost 7 bases, and 22 bases lay in between. The CDR3 loop spans 16 amino acids. For the CDR3, the DNA is TGTGCCAGCAGTTCCTTCCTATACAGGGCATGGCGTGGCTACACCTTC. Its protein product is CASSSFLYRAWRGYTF.

This clone was picked up a small number of times. This sequence joins TRBV6-1 and TRBJ1-5; D uncertain. The CDR3 length is 14 residues. Trimming shortened V by 10 bases and J by 3 bases, and 16 bases separated the two germline ends. CDR1 is MNHNS and CDR2 is SASEGT in the germline V gene. In DNA, the CDR3 is TGTGCCACCTGGAAGCCGCCGCCCAATCAGCCCCAGCATTTT. Its translation is CATWKPPPNQPQHF.

V and J are TRBV27 and TRBJ2-5, with 9 bases identical to TRBD2. V gave up 5 bases and J gave up 1 base; unmatched junction bases: 2. CDR3 length: 14 amino acids. Germline CDR1 MNHEY, CDR2 SMNVEV (reference sequence). CDR3 sequence (DNA): TGTGCCAGCAGTGAACTAGCGGGCCAAGAGACCCAGTACTTC. Protein product: CASSELAGQETQYF.

In this sample, this clone turned up once. The V call is TRBV18, the J call TRBJ1-2, with TRBD1 matching over 7 bases. The germline gives CDR1 KGHSH, CDR2 LQKENI. Trimming took 3 bases from V and 8 from J; bases not matched to a gene: 6. The CDR3 is 13 residues long. The CDR3 nucleotides are TGTGCCAGCTCACCTAAGACAGGGACCGGCTACACCTTC. It specifies CASSPKTGTGYTF.

V gene TRBV11-2 combines with J gene TRBJ1-1; D possibly corresponds to TRBD1 (6 bases). Looked up from germline, CDR1 is SGHAT and CDR2 is FQNNGV. Trimming took 5 bases from V and 5 from J, leaving 12 bases between them. The CDR3 extends over 13 amino acids. The DNA of the CDR3 is TGTGCCAGCAGCATCTCCCAGGGGACTGAAGCTTTCTTT. Residues: CASSISQGTEAFF.

V gene TRBV2 combines with J gene TRBJ2-5; D gene uncertain. V was shortened by 6 bases and J by 2 bases, with 7 bases between the two germline ends. This CDR3 contains 12 residues. Per the germline V gene, CDR1 is SNHLY and CDR2 is FYNNEI. The DNA for the CDR3 is TGTGCCAGCAGCCGAGATCAAGAGACCCAGTACTTC. Its protein is CASSRDQETQYF. Drawing the rest from reference TRBV2 and TRBJ2-5, the complete variable domain is EPEVTQTPSHQVTQMGQEVILRCVPISNHLYFYWYRQILGQKVEFLVSFYNNEISEKSEIFDDQFSVERPDGSNFTLKIRSTKLEDSAMYFCASSRDQETQYFGPGTRLLVL.

The V call is TRBV20-1, the J call TRBJ2-1; no clear D. The germline V gene encodes CDR1 DFQATT and CDR2 SNEGSKA (reference sequence). The CDR3 is 11 residues long. V shed 8 bases and J shed 7 bases, with 12 bases lying between them. The CDR3 DNA sequence: TGCAGTCCGAGAGACGGGAATGAGCAGTTCTTC. Translation gives CSPRDGNEQFF.

The chain links TRBV9 to TRBJ2-1, with D unresolved. Between the trimmed V and J ends, which lost 4 bases and 1 base, there was a span of 15 bases. Germline CDR1 is SGDLS and CDR2 is YYNGEE. The CDR3 is 16 residues long. This chain's CDR3 is CASSPRGVGSYNEQFF. The CDR3, as DNA: TGTGCCAGCAGCCCGCGTGGGGTGGGGTCCTACAATGAGCAGTTCTTC.

The chain combines TRBV5-1 with TRBJ1-4; 11 bases fit TRBD1. With 7 bases clipped from V and 8 bases from J, the junction kept 7 bases outside the gene matches. Germline lookup yields CDR1 SGHRS and CDR2 YFSETQ. There are 14 residues in the CDR3. The CDR3 loop reads CASAGTGGAEKLFF. The CDR3 nucleotides are TGCGCCAGCGCCGGGACAGGGGGGGCCGAAAAACTGTTTTTT.

This clone was seen a few times. The chain couples TRBV20-1 to TRBJ2-1; no reliable D call. Trimming stripped 4 bases from V and 8 bases from J, with 9 bases between. CDR1 is DFQATT and CDR2 is SNEGSKA in the germline V gene (reference sequence). This CDR3 is built from 11 residues. The CDR3, as DNA: TGCAGTGCTAAACAAGCCCATGAGCAGTTCTTC. It yields the protein CSAKQAHEQFF.

The chain links TRBV5-1 to TRBJ2-2, with D possibly matching TRBD2 (6 bases). Per germline, CDR1 SGHRS and CDR2 YFSETQ. The CDR3 consists of 15 residues. The germline V and J ends were trimmed by 1 base and 4 bases, with 11 bases remaining between them. The CDR3 here is CASSLREAGTGELFF. CDR3 DNA sequence: TGCGCCAGCAGCTTGCGGGAAGCGGGCACCGGGGAGCTGTTTTTT.

V and J are TRBV4-2 and TRBJ1-5, with 9 bases that match TRBD1. Germline CDR1 reads LGHNA; CDR2 reads YNFKEQ. The CDR3 is 16 amino acids. The trim removed 5 bases at V and 0 bases at J, leaving 5 bases unmatched. The CDR3 reads CASSTTGGGSNQPQHF. The CDR3 DNA sequence: TGTGCCAGCAGCACGACAGGGGGAGGTAGCAATCAGCCCCAGCATTTT.

This clone was recorded a few times. This chain joins TRBV30 and TRBJ1-1; D not resolved. V was trimmed by 5 bases and J by 2 bases, leaving 12 bases between them. The CDR3 totals 13 residues. In germline, CDR1 is GTSNPN, CDR2 SVGIG (reference sequence). The CDR3 region is CAWGRRLNTEAFF. The CDR3 DNA sequence: TGTGCCTGGGGGAGGAGGCTTAACACTGAAGCTTTCTTT.

The V gene is TRBV19, the J gene TRBJ2-3; 10 nucleotides align to TRBD1. Germline V gene lookup returns CDR1 LNHDA and CDR2 SQIVND (reference sequence). The V segment lost 3 bases and the J segment 3 bases; nucleotides outside the gene matches: 6. The CDR3 loop spans 16 amino acids. The CDR3 nucleotides are TGTGCCAGTAGTATGGACAGGGGGGTTAGTACAGATACGCAGTATTTT. Its translation: CASSMDRGVSTDTQYF.

The chain links TRBV5-4 to TRBJ1-1; D not resolved. CDR1 is SGHNT and CDR2 is YYREEE in the germline V gene (reference sequence). The CDR3 contains 15 residues. Trimming removed 4 bases from V and 0 bases from J, with 13 bases in between. The CDR3, as DNA: TGTGCCAGCAGCAACTCTAAGGCAGTGAACACTGAAGCTTTCTTT. It yields the protein CASSNSKAVNTEAFF.

The rearrangement joins TRBV11-2 to TRBJ1-3; perhaps TRBD1 as D (5 bases). The V gene lost 5 bases and the J gene lost 0 bases, with 11 bases spanning the gap. The germline V gene has CDR1 SGHAT and CDR2 FQNNGV. The CDR3 covers 15 residues. The CDR3 loop reads CASSVGTASGNTIYF. The CDR3 bases are TGTGCCAGCAGCGTCGGGACCGCCTCTGGAAACACCATATATTTT.

CDR3 sequence: CASSLDPAGDNEQFF. CDR3 DNA: TGTGCCAGCAGCTTGGACCCAGCGGGGGACAATGAGCAGTTCTTC. This chain joins TRBV5-4 and TRBJ2-1, with 8 bases aligning to TRBD2. CDR1 SGHNT and CDR2 YYREEE come from the germline V gene (reference sequence). CDR3 length: 15 amino acids. After removal of 0 bases from V and 5 bases from J, the junction contained 4 bases not matched to a gene.

The rearrangement uses TRBV19 and TRBJ2-2; D is perhaps TRBD2 (6 bases). The CDR3 sequence is 15 residues long. Trimming pared 5 bases from V and 6 bases from J, leaving 16 bases between. Germline V CDR1 and CDR2: LNHDA, SQIVND (reference sequence). The CDR3, as DNA: TGTGCCAGTAGTCCCGGGAGTTGGGGTCCCGGGGAGCTGTTTTTT. This gives the protein CASSPGSWGPGELFF.

V and J are TRBV6-1 and TRBJ1-6, with 7 bases lining up with TRBD1. The germline CDR1 and CDR2 sequences are MNHNS and SASEGT. V lost 6 bases to trimming and J lost 10 bases; unmatched junction nucleotides: 9. The CDR3 has 14 amino acids. DNA for the CDR3: TGTGCCAGCAGGCCCAGGACAGGATACTCACCCCTCCACTTT. This translates into CASRPRTGYSPLHF.

This clone has only a few counts. The chain couples TRBV7-8 to TRBJ1-1, with D hard to call. In germline, CDR1 is SGHVS, CDR2 FQNEAQ. The V gene lost 4 bases and the J gene lost 3 bases, with 9 bases spanning the gap. This CDR3 is built from 13 residues. In DNA, the CDR3 is TGTGCCAGCAGCTCCCGGTTGGACACTGAAGCTTTCTTT. This encodes CASSSRLDTEAFF. Combining the CDR3 with reference TRBV7-8 and TRBJ1-1 gives the whole variable domain GAGVSQSPRYKVAKRGQDVALRCDPISGHVSLFWYQQALGQGPEFLTYFQNEAQLDKSGLPSDRFFAERPEGSVSTLKIQRTQQEDSAVYLCASSSRLDTEAFFGQGTRLTVV.